This TCR beta chain was observed in a study of T cells in Graves' hyperthyroidism and ophthalmopathy. The study's findings and limits: The authors' 13 V-J model separated ophthalmopathy from stable hyperthyroidism. The model predicted ophthalmopathy a median approximately seven months before onset.

Newly diagnosed hyperthyroidism, duration under 2 months, in patients aged 18 to 65. Amplification of TCR beta CDR3 regions was performed using RNA transcripts as template. In the first-round RT-PCR of the TCR CDR3, the HTBI primer set was used. Using its own MiXCR run on the multiplex PCR reads, TCRdb lists one record per CDR3 protein. Of some 620,000 distinct CDR3 sequences listed, about 16% were seen once; the top ten hold 3% to 4.5%. Germline V lookup: CDR1 MNHNS, CDR2 SASEGT. The CDR3 covers 15 residues. The V end lost 6 bases, the J end lost 4 bases, and 19 bases lay between the germline ends. Comment on this clonotype: The antigen remains unidentified.

The clonotype originates from a woman under 40 with Graves' hyperthyroidism. Material for sequencing was blood. The rearrangement links TRBV6-1 to TRBJ2-7, with D perhaps matching TRBD1 (5 bases). CDR3 nucleotide sequence: TGTGCCAGCAGCAAGGCCCCGGACACCACATACGAGCAGTACTTC. This gives the protein CASSKAPDTTYEQYF.